Below are 17 T cell receptor beta chains sequenced from a single sample in a study of cytomegalovirus exposure and HLA in healthy donors. The PCR ran on 60 Vbeta and 13 Jbeta primers. The method was immunoSEQ multiplex PCR; TCRdb's version includes in-frame clones alone and lacks a portion of them. Found here are about 150,000 clones, around four fifths of them singletons; the top ten hold more than 2%. Material for sequencing was PBMCs. These receptors all come from a boy aged 2 to 10 in good health and CMV-seronegative.

The chain couples TRBV6-1 to TRBJ2-1; TRBD2 might be the D (7 bases). Between the trimmed V and J ends, which lost 4 bases and 7 bases, there was a span of 20 bases. This CDR3 is built from 16 residues. The germline V gene encodes CDR1 MNHNS and CDR2 SASEGT. The DNA of the CDR3 is TGTGCCAGCAGTGGGCCAAGGGGGGGATGGTCAAATGAGCAGTTCTTC. It translates to CASSGPRGGWSNEQFF.

This chain links TRBV13 with TRBJ2-7; D unresolved. The length of the CDR3 is 13 residues. CDR1 PRHDT and CDR2 FYEKMQ come from the germline V gene (reference sequence). V was pared by 0 bases and J by 5 bases, with 8 bases between. CDR3 loop: CASSLGASDEQYF. CDR3 in DNA: TGTGCCAGCAGCTTAGGGGCTTCCGACGAGCAGTACTTC. Drawing the rest from reference TRBV13 and TRBJ2-7, the complete variable domain is AAGVIQSPRHLIKEKRETATLKCYPIPRHDTVYWYQQGPGQDPQFLISFYEKMQSDKGSIPDRFSAQQFSDYHSELNMSSLELGDSALYFCASSLGASDEQYFGPGTRLTVT.

The CDR3 DNA reads as TGTGCCAGCAGTCCGACGGGGACTAACTACGAGCAGTACTTC. Translated: CASSPTGTNYEQYF. This chain connects TRBV27 to TRBJ2-7; 7 bases are a match to TRBD2. The CDR3 loop spans 14 amino acids. Germline V CDR1 and CDR2: MNHEY, SMNVEV (reference sequence). After removal of 5 bases from V and 3 bases from J, the junction contained 7 bases not matched to a gene.

This rearrangement joins TRBV5-6 to TRBJ2-5, with 11 bases matching TRBD2. Gene TRBJ2-7 matches the end of the DNA better, so the J call may be wrong. The germline V gene has CDR1 SGHDT and CDR2 YYEEEE. The CDR3 is 19 amino acids. The CDR3 bases are TGTGCCAGCAGCTTGGCGGGGCTAGCGGGGGGCAACTTAGCCTACGAGCAGTACTTC. The encoded protein is CASSLAGLAGGNLAYEQYF.

The J gene is TRBJ1-2, the V gene TRBV5-5; 8 nucleotides match TRBD1. V shed 7 bases, J shed 6 bases, and the junction held 5 bases outside the gene matches. Germline assignment: CDR1 SGHKS and CDR2 YYEKEE (reference sequence). The CDR3 sequence is 12 residues long. CDR3 bases: TGTGCCAGCCGGACAGGGAGGGATGGCTACACCTTC. This sequence encodes CASRTGRDGYTF. Based on the CDR3 plus reference TRBV5-5 and TRBJ1-2, the full variable domain is DAGVTQSPTHLIKTRGQQVTLRCSPISGHKSVSWYQQVLGQGPQFIFQYYEKEERGRGNFPDRFSARQFPNYSSELNVNALLLGDSALYLCASRTGRDGYTFGSGTRLTVV.

The rearrangement links TRBV6-5 to TRBJ1-1, with 7 positions matching TRBD1. The V and J ends lost 7 bases and 4 bases, in that order; junction bases with no gene match: 9. Germline assignment: CDR1 MNHEY and CDR2 SVGAGI. The CDR3 is made up of 14 amino acids. CDR3 sequence (DNA): TGTGCCAGCATAAAGACAGGGCGGGCCACTGAAGCTTTCTTT. It specifies CASIKTGRATEAFF.

This chain joins TRBV4-2 and TRBJ1-2, with a tentative D call TRBD1 (6 bases). Trimming removed 5 bases at V and 2 bases at J, with 15 bases between. There are 15 residues in the CDR3. Germline V gene sequence: CDR1 LGHNA, CDR2 YNFKEQ. As DNA, the CDR3 is TGTGCCAGCAGCACATCGAACAGGGTAAACTATGGCTACACCTTC. Amino acid sequence: CASSTSNRVNYGYTF.

CDR3 sequence (DNA): TGTGCCAGCAGCTTGGGGGGACTTCGCGAGCAGTACTTC. Translated: CASSLGGLREQYF. V and J are TRBV5-6 and TRBJ2-7; weak D call: TRBD2 (6 bases). The germline V gene has CDR1 SGHDT and CDR2 YYEEEE. Between the trimmed V and J ends, which lost 0 bases and 6 bases, there was a span of 10 bases. The CDR3 is 13 residues long.

This chain joins TRBV20-1 and TRBJ2-5; D is unresolved. Judging by the DNA end, TRBJ2-7 fits better; the J call may be wrong. This CDR3 region has 10 residues. The germline gives CDR1 DFQATT, CDR2 SNEGSKA (reference sequence). The CDR3 here is CSALRYEQYF. As DNA, the CDR3 is TGCAGTGCCCTTAGATACGAGCAGTACTTC.

This sequence joins TRBV19 and TRBJ2-2; 7 bases align to TRBD1. CDR3 size: 15 residues. V dropped 11 bases and J dropped 4; count of bases not matched to a gene: 13. Per germline, CDR1 LNHDA and CDR2 SQIVND (reference sequence). For the CDR3, the DNA is TGTGCCGGAAAAAAAGGGACAGACAGCACCGGGGAGCTGTTTTTT. Translation: CAGKKGTDSTGELFF.

This rearrangement joins TRBV28 to TRBJ2-2; D is unresolved. Germline V lookup: CDR1 MDHEN, CDR2 SYDVKM. CDR3 length: 17 amino acids. Trimming stripped 8 bases from V and 1 base from J, with 20 bases between. The CDR3 bases are TGTGCCAGCCATACAACCCATCCCACAGTGAACACCGGGGAGCTGTTTTTT. Residues: CASHTTHPTVNTGELFF.

The chain uses TRBV13 and TRBJ2-7; 9 bases align to TRBD1. The CDR3 loop spans 16 amino acids. Germline CDR1 PRHDT, CDR2 FYEKMQ (reference sequence). The V and J ends lost 5 bases and 2 bases, in that order; junction bases with no gene match: 10. The CDR3 coding sequence is TGTGCCAGCAGCGGGACAAGGACAGGGGTCCCCTACGAGCAGTACGTC. This sequence encodes CASSGTRTGVPYEQYV.

CDR3 sequence (DNA): TGTGCCAGCAGCGCAAGACTAGCGGGAGAGCACACAGATACGCAGTATTTT. It encodes CASSARLAGEHTDTQYF. This chain uses TRBV11-2 with TRBJ2-3; 12 nucleotides agree with TRBD2. Germline V gene sequence: CDR1 SGHAT, CDR2 FQNNGV. V gave up 5 bases and J gave up 2 bases; unmatched junction bases: 8. There are 17 residues in the CDR3.

The V gene is TRBV5-1, the J gene TRBJ1-3; 10 bases agree with TRBD1. V shed 5 bases and J 2 bases; nucleotides not matched to a gene: 7. CDR3 length: 16 amino acids. The germline V gene encodes CDR1 SGHRS and CDR2 YFSETQ. The CDR3 sequence: CASRDRGSSPGNTIYF. In DNA form, the CDR3 reads TGCGCCAGCAGGGACAGGGGGTCGAGCCCTGGAAACACCATATATTTT. The full variable domain, completed using reference TRBV5-1 and TRBJ1-3, is KAGVTQTPRYLIKTRGQQVTLSCSPISGHRSVSWYQQTPGQGLQFLFEYFSETQRNKGNFPGRFSGRQFSNSRSEMNVSTLELGDSALYLCASRDRGSSPGNTIYFGEGSWLTVV.

V is TRBV6-5 and J is TRBJ2-5; 9 bases are shared with TRBD2. Germline CDR1 reads MNHEY; CDR2 reads SVGAGI. The CDR3 runs 13 residues. J was trimmed by 3 bases and V by 5 bases; bases with no gene match: 1. This chain's CDR3 is CASSQREEETQYF. CDR3 sequence (DNA): TGTGCCAGCAGTCAGCGGGAGGAAGAGACCCAGTACTTC.

The gene calls are TRBV28 and TRBJ1-5; D remains unclear. The ends were cut back, 6 bases at V and 4 bases at J, with 10 bases in the middle. The CDR3 length is 13 residues. The germline gives CDR1 MDHEN, CDR2 SYDVKM. The CDR3 DNA reads TGTGCCAGCAGCCGCCACAATAATCAGCCCCAGCATTTT. It translates to CASSRHNNQPQHF.

The chain uses TRBV6-1 and TRBJ2-1; D perhaps matches TRBD1 (7 bases). The germline V and J ends were trimmed by 8 bases and 10 bases, with 21 bases remaining between them. The CDR3 runs 14 residues. Germline V gene lookup returns CDR1 MNHNS and CDR2 SASEGT. The CDR3 region is CASHAAGGLAEQFF. The CDR3 DNA follows: TGTGCCAGCCACGCGGCAGGGGGTCTAGCGGAGCAGTTCTTC.